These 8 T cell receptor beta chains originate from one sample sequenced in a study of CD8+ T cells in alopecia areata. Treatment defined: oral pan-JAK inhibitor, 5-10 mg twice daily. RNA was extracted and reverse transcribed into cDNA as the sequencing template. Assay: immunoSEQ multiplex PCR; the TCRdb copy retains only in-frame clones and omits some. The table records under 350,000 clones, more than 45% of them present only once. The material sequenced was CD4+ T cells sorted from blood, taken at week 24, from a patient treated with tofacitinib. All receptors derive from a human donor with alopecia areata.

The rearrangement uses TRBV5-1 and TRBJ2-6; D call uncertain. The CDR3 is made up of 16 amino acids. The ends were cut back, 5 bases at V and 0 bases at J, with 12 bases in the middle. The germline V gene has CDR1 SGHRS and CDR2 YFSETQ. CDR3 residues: CASRRSPLSGANVLTF. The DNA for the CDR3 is TGCGCCAGCAGACGCTCTCCCCTCTCTGGGGCCAACGTCCTGACTTTC.

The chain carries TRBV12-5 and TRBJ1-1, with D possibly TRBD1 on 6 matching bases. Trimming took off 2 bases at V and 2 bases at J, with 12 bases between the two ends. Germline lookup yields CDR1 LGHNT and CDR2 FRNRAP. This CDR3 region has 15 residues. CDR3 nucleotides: TGTGCTAGTGGTTTGTCCTCGGGGGGCAACACTGAAGCTTTCTTT. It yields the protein CASGLSSGGNTEAFF.

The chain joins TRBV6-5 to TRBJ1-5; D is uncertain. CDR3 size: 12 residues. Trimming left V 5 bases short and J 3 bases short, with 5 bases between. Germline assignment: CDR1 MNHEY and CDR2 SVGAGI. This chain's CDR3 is CASSTLNQPQHF. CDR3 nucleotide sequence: TGTGCCAGCAGTACCCTCAATCAGCCCCAGCATTTT.

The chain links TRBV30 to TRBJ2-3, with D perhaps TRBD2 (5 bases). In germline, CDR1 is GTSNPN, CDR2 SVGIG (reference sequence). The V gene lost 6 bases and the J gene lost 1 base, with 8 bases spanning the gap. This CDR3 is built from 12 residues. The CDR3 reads CACPEGTDTQYF. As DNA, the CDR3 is TGTGCCTGCCCGGAGGGCACAGATACGCAGTATTTT.

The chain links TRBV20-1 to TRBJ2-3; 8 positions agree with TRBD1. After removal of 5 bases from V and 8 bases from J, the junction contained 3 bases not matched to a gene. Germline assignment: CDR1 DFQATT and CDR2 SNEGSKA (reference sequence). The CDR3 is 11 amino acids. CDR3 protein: CSAPTGGTQYF. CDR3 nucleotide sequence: TGCAGTGCTCCAACAGGGGGTACGCAGTATTTT.

CDR3 sequence reads: CATRRTGSTYEQYF. In DNA, the CDR3 is TGTGCCACCCGTAGGACGGGGAGCACCTACGAGCAGTACTTC. The chain joins TRBV15 to TRBJ2-7; D may be TRBD2 (5 bases). The CDR3 spans 14 residues. Germline V CDR1 and CDR2: LNHNV, YYDKDF (reference sequence). Trimming removed 8 bases at V and 2 bases at J, with 16 bases between.

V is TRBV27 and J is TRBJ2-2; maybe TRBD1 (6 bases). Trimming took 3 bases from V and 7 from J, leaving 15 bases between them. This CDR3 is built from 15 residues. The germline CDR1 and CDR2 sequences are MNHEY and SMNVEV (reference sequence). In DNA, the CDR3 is TGTGCCAGCAGTTTCAACAGGGTCTCTGGCGGGGAGCTGTTTTTT. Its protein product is CASSFNRVSGGELFF.

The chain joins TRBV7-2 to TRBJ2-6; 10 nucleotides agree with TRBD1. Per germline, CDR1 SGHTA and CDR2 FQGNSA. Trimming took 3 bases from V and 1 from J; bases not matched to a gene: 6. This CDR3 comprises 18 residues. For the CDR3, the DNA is TGTGCCAGCAGCTTTCGGACAGGGGGGCTTTCTGGGGCCAACGTCCTGACTTTC. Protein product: CASSFRTGGLSGANVLTF.